Each of the 7 T cell receptor beta chains below was sequenced from the same sample in a study of cytomegalovirus exposure and HLA in healthy donors. Sequencing used immunoSEQ multiplex PCR; TCRdb keeps in-frame clones, though not all of them. The sample lists over 200,000 clones; less than 90% were seen once. What was sequenced was PBMCs. The receptors shown here come from a woman under 30 in good health and CMV-seronegative.

This sequence joins TRBV30 and TRBJ2-7, with 7 nucleotides matching TRBD2. The CDR3 extends over 16 amino acids. V lost 0 bases, J lost 1 base, and 9 bases stayed unmatched. The germline CDR1 and CDR2 sequences are GTSNPN and SVGIG (reference sequence). Written as DNA, the CDR3 is TGTGCCTGGAGTGTAACCGCAGGGAGGGTATCCTACGAGCAGTACTTC. Translated, it gives CAWSVTAGRVSYEQYF.

The sample holds one count of this clone. The chain links TRBV20-1 to TRBJ2-7, with no clear D. The V and J ends lost 3 bases and 8 bases respectively, with 8 bases between them. Per the germline V gene, CDR1 is DFQATT and CDR2 is SNEGSKA (reference sequence). CDR3 size: 10 residues. CDR3 sequence (DNA): TGCAGTGCTAGGCAGCAGAAGCAGTACTTC. The encoded protein is CSARQQKQYF.

This rearrangement joins TRBV27 to TRBJ1-1; D remains unclear. The CDR3 has 14 residues. Germline V lookup: CDR1 MNHEY, CDR2 SMNVEV (reference sequence). The V end lost 1 base, the J end lost 6 bases, and 12 bases lay between the germline ends. CDR3 loop: CASSLFGRGAEAFF. The CDR3, as DNA: TGTGCCAGCAGTTTATTTGGGAGAGGCGCTGAAGCTTTCTTT.

This chain connects TRBV2 to TRBJ1-5; 12 bases match TRBD1. The CDR3 is 14 amino acids. Germline V CDR1 and CDR2: SNHLY, FYNNEI. V shed 10 bases and J 7 bases; nucleotides not matched to a gene: 8. CDR3 amino acids: CATTGTGGRQPQHF. The CDR3 coding sequence is TGTGCCACTACCGGGACAGGGGGCCGACAGCCCCAGCATTTT.

The V and J genes are TRBV7-3 and TRBJ2-3; perhaps TRBD1 as D (6 bases). V lost 5 bases, J lost 1 base, and 13 bases lay in between. The V gene's germline CDR1 is SGHTA and CDR2 FQGTGA. There are 15 residues in the CDR3. The CDR3 reads CASSPGGGGTDTQYF. CDR3 bases: TGTGCCAGCAGCCCAGGTGGGGGCGGCACAGATACGCAGTATTTT.

The chain couples TRBV9 to TRBJ1-5, with no clear D. In germline, CDR1 is SGDLS, CDR2 YYNGEE. V lost 4 bases and J 0 bases, leaving 5 bases between the germline ends. This CDR3 is built from 13 residues. CDR3 residues: CASSLYSNQPQHF. In nucleotides, the CDR3 is TGTGCCAGCAGCCTTTATAGCAATCAGCCCCAGCATTTT.

The V call is TRBV6-1, the J call TRBJ2-7; D might be TRBD2 (6 bases). This CDR3 contains 13 residues. Germline assignment: CDR1 MNHNS and CDR2 SASEGT. Trimming took 3 bases from V and 0 from J, leaving 6 bases between them. The CDR3 here is CASSDGGSYEQYF. CDR3 bases: TGTGCCAGCAGTGACGGGGGCTCCTACGAGCAGTACTTC.